This T cell receptor beta chain was retrieved from a study of T cell changes during pregnancy in multiple sclerosis. TCRdb's copy holds only in-frame clones and misses some; the assay was immunoSEQ multiplex PCR. The sample has under 85,000 clones, 94% seen once; the top ten hold 0.58%. The table lists this clone with a few counts. Here the sequenced sample was peripheral blood, taken in the third trimester of pregnancy. The clonotype comes from a female donor with multiple sclerosis, enrolled in a pregnancy study.

CDR3 amino acids: CASSAPGTGREQYF. Written as DNA, the CDR3 is TGTGCCAGCAGCGCACCCGGGACAGGTCGCGAGCAGTACTTC. The genes are TRBV7-9 and TRBJ2-7, with 8 bases fitting TRBD1. The CDR3 runs to 14 residues. V trimming: 5 bases; J trimming: 6 bases; junction bases outside the gene matches: 9. Germline CDR1 reads SEHNR; CDR2 reads FQNEAQ (reference sequence).